The 18 T cell receptor beta chains reported below all come from one sample, sequenced in a study of blood T cell repertoires in COVID-19. TCRdb's copy holds only in-frame clones and misses some; the assay was immunoSEQ multiplex PCR. The sample records hundreds of thousands of clones, about 90% being singletons. The sample taken for sequencing was PBMCs or T cells enriched from blood (not recorded which). These receptors all come from a woman younger than 45 who had recovered from COVID-19.

V usage is TRBV6-5 and J usage is TRBJ1-2, with D possibly being TRBD1 (5 bases). The V gene's germline CDR1 is MNHEY and CDR2 SVGAGI. Trimming took 7 bases from V and 0 from J, leaving 15 bases between them. This CDR3 region has 15 residues. This CDR3 is CASIPLAGTNYGYTF. The CDR3 nucleotides read TGTGCCAGCATCCCTTTAGCAGGGACTAACTATGGCTACACCTTC.

The V and J genes are TRBV7-9 and TRBJ2-3; D may be TRBD1 (5 bases). Trimming stripped 5 bases from V and 2 bases from J, with 11 bases between. Germline values: CDR1 SEHNR, CDR2 FQNEAQ (reference sequence). This CDR3 is built from 14 residues. CDR3 in DNA: TGTGCCAGCAGCATTGACAGTTACACAGATACGCAGTATTTT. Translating gives CASSIDSYTDTQYF. The complete variable domain, with remaining parts taken from reference TRBV7-9 and TRBJ2-3, reads DTGVSQNPRHKITKRGQNVTFRCDPISEHNRLYWYRQTLGQGPEFLTYFQNEAQLEKSRLLSDRFSAERPKGSFSTLEIQRTEQGDSAMYLCASSIDSYTDTQYFGPGTRLTVL.

Regarding this clone: This sample also contains other DNA sequences that code for the same CDR3. This sequence joins TRBV4-1 and TRBJ1-2; D gene uncertain. CDR3 size: 14 residues. CDR1 MGHRA and CDR2 YSYEKL come from the germline V gene. Trimming removed 0 bases at V and 4 bases at J, with 9 bases between. CDR3 bases: TGCGCCAGCAGCCAAGATCCGGGGAGCTATGGCTACACCTTC. It codes for CASSQDPGSYGYTF.

This clone was observed a handful of times. The V and J genes are TRBV7-8 and TRBJ1-6; 7 bases agree with TRBD1. This CDR3 region has 15 residues. With 5 bases clipped from V and 4 bases from J, the junction kept 5 bases outside the gene matches. Germline lookup yields CDR1 SGHVS and CDR2 FQNEAQ. The CDR3, as DNA: TGTGCCAGCAGCGAGGGGGACAGTTATAATTCACCCCTCCACTTT. It is translated as CASSEGDSYNSPLHF.

The chain uses TRBV18 and TRBJ1-2; 10 nucleotides line up with TRBD1. In germline, CDR1 is KGHSH, CDR2 LQKENI. V trimming: 3 bases; J trimming: 2 bases; junction bases outside the gene matches: 6. CDR3 size: 16 residues. For the CDR3, the DNA is TGTGCCAGCTCACCCCCGGGACAGGGGCTAAACTATGGCTACACCTTC. As protein: CASSPPGQGLNYGYTF.

This sequence joins TRBV28 and TRBJ1-1, with 12 bases matching TRBD1. The V and J ends lost 6 bases and 9 bases, in that order; junction bases with no gene match: 8. The CDR3 extends over 14 amino acids. Germline V gives CDR1 MDHEN, CDR2 SYDVKM. The CDR3 reads CASSSPGQGAKAFF. CDR3 nucleotide sequence: TGTGCCAGCAGCTCCCCGGGACAGGGGGCTAAAGCTTTCTTT. Filled out from reference TRBV28 and TRBJ1-1, the complete variable domain reads DVKVTQSSRYLVKRTGEKVFLECVQDMDHENMFWYRQDPGLGLRLIYFSYDVKMKEKGDIPEGYSVSREKKERFSLILESASTNQTSMYLCASSSPGQGAKAFFGQGTRLTVV.

The chain combines TRBV28 with TRBJ1-2; 7 bases are shared with TRBD1. V was clipped by 6 bases and J by 13 bases; unmatched bases: 14. From germline, CDR1 is MDHEN and CDR2 SYDVKM. CDR3 length equals 13 residues. CDR3: CASRVQGPPGTTF. The DNA of the CDR3 is TGTGCCAGCAGGGTACAGGGGCCGCCGGGGACCACCTTC.

This chain uses TRBV12-3 or TRBV12-4 with TRBJ2-1; a weak D match, TRBD1 (6 bases). The V gene lost 6 bases and the J gene lost 7 bases, with 10 bases spanning the gap. CDR3 length: 12 residues. The CDR3 spells CASSRQVNEQFF. CDR3 in DNA: TGTGCCAGCAGCCGACAGGTGAATGAGCAGTTCTTC.

The chain joins TRBV19 to TRBJ1-1; TRBD1 might be the D (5 bases). With 4 bases removed from V and 6 bases from J, the gap between germline ends came to 18 bases. The CDR3 has 15 residues. Germline V gene data show CDR1 as LNHDA and CDR2 as SQIVND (reference sequence). CDR3 sequence: CASSTTAGGGAEAFF. CDR3 sequence (DNA): TGTGCCAGTAGTACCACCGCGGGGGGTGGGGCTGAAGCTTTCTTT. The full variable domain, with the rest looked up from reference TRBV19 and TRBJ1-1, is DGGITQSPKYLFRKEGQNVTLSCEQNLNHDAMYWYRQDPGQGLRLIYYSQIVNDFQKGDIAEGYSVSREKKESFPLTVTSAQKNPTAFYLCASSTTAGGGAEAFFGQGTRLTVV.

The chain couples TRBV3-1 (or the pseudogene TRBV3-2) to TRBJ1-1; 8 bases are a match to TRBD1. The CDR3 runs 13 residues. Germline V gene sequence: CDR1 LGHDT, CDR2 YNNKEL (reference sequence). The V gene end was trimmed by 4 bases and the J gene end by 6 bases; junction bases not matched to a gene: 4. In nucleotides, the CDR3 is TGTGCCAGCAGCCGGACAGGGTACTCTGAAGCTTTCTTT. Protein: CASSRTGYSEAFF.

This clone was recorded once. The genes are TRBV27 and TRBJ2-6; D is unclear. CDR1 MNHEY and CDR2 SMNVEV come from the germline V gene (reference sequence). The CDR3 runs to 13 residues. V lost 5 bases and J 4 bases, leaving 6 bases between the germline ends. The CDR3 DNA follows: TGTGCCAGCAGTCCTCCCGGGGCCAACGTCCTGACTTTC. Translation gives CASSPPGANVLTF.

This clone occurred once. The rearrangement links TRBV4-1 to TRBJ2-6; D possibly corresponds to TRBD1 (6 bases). Per the germline V gene, CDR1 is MGHRA and CDR2 is YSYEKL. This CDR3 contains 15 residues. Trimming left V 4 bases short and J 3 bases short, with 10 bases between. The CDR3 here is CASSPRDNGANVLTF. The CDR3, as DNA: TGCGCCAGCAGCCCCCGGGACAATGGGGCCAACGTCCTGACTTTC.

The chain has TRBV19 and TRBJ1-5; D gene ambiguous. V was clipped by 2 bases and J by 0 bases, with 14 bases between them. Per the germline V gene, CDR1 is LNHDA and CDR2 is SQIVND (reference sequence). CDR3 length: 17 amino acids. DNA of the CDR3: TGTGCCAGTAGTATAATGGCCGTGATTAATAGCAATCAGCCCCAGCATTTT. Translating it yields CASSIMAVINSNQPQHF.

The chain links TRBV3-1 (or the pseudogene TRBV3-2) to TRBJ1-2; tentatively, D is TRBD1 (6 bases). V was pared by 5 bases and J by 0 bases, with 16 bases between. The CDR3 loop spans 16 amino acids. In germline, CDR1 is LGHDT, CDR2 YNNKEL (reference sequence). Here the CDR3 reads CASSEITGSANYGYTF. Written as DNA, the CDR3 is TGTGCCAGCAGCGAAATCACAGGGTCAGCTAACTATGGCTACACCTTC.

V is TRBV28 and J is TRBJ1-6, with D maybe TRBD1 (5 bases). Germline CDR1 reads MDHEN; CDR2 reads SYDVKM. The V end lost 5 bases, the J end lost 7 bases, and 15 bases lay between the germline ends. There are 15 residues in the CDR3. CDR3 in amino acids: CASSPTGGGNSPLHF. The CDR3 coding sequence is TGTGCCAGCAGTCCCACTGGCGGGGGGAATTCACCCCTCCACTTT. Supplemented by reference TRBV28 and TRBJ1-6, the full variable domain reads DVKVTQSSRYLVKRTGEKVFLECVQDMDHENMFWYRQDPGLGLRLIYFSYDVKMKEKGDIPEGYSVSREKKERFSLILESASTNQTSMYLCASSPTGGGNSPLHFGNGTRLTVT.

The chain has TRBV5-6 and TRBJ1-6, with D perhaps TRBD1 (6 bases). Trimming shortened V by 0 bases and J by 0 bases, and 13 bases separated the two germline ends. Germline V lookup: CDR1 SGHDT, CDR2 YYEEEE. This CDR3 spans 18 amino acids. This chain's CDR3 is CASSLGWQGSSYNSPLHF. Here the CDR3 DNA reads TGTGCCAGCAGCTTGGGGTGGCAGGGGAGCTCCTATAATTCACCCCTCCACTTT.

This clone was detected only once. V and J are TRBV20-1 and TRBJ1-1; possible D gene TRBD1, 6 bases. The CDR3 has 11 amino acids. The V end was cut by 7 bases, the J end by 5 bases, with 11 bases between. CDR1 DFQATT and CDR2 SNEGSKA come from the germline V gene (reference sequence). CDR3 protein: CSVPRGTEAFF. The CDR3 DNA reads as TGCAGTGTACCCAGGGGTACTGAAGCTTTCTTT.

This chain links TRBV10-1 with TRBJ1-1, with unresolved D. The CDR3 consists of 13 residues. The V end lost 6 bases, the J end lost 1 base, and 9 bases lay between the germline ends. Germline V gene data show CDR1 as WNHNN and CDR2 as SYGVQD (reference sequence). CDR3 region: CASRVDKNTEAFF. For the CDR3, the DNA is TGCGCCAGCAGGGTTGACAAGAACACTGAAGCTTTCTTT.